Described below is a single T cell receptor beta chain sequence and its context. Its specificity is not known. Germline V gene data show CDR1 as SGHDT and CDR2 as YYEEEE. The CDR3 runs 15 residues. The ends were cut back, 2 bases at V and 7 bases at J, with 13 bases in the middle. The record originates from a study of T cell clonotyping in hematopoietic cell transplantation. Study-wide findings and caveats: Graft donor and pretransplant recipient Inverse Simpson Index values predicted broader posttransplant TCR diversity.

The repertoire was sequenced with immunoSEQ multiplex PCR; TCRdb's copy has only in-frame clones and lacks some. The table includes tens of thousands of clones, 90% to 95% detected once. Sequenced input: peripheral blood mononuclear cells. The V gene is TRBV5-6, the J gene TRBJ1-6; D may be TRBD1 (5 bases). This receptor was taken from a woman aged 50 to 65 in good health. Some clones in this sample may be carry-over from other donors' samples. The CDR3 sequence: CASSLGQGLNSPLHF. In DNA form, the CDR3 reads TGTGCCAGCAGCTTAGGGCAGGGTTTAAATTCACCCCTCCACTTT.